Reported below is one TCR beta chain. Its cognate antigen is unknown. The CDR3 has 16 residues. Germline CDR1 and CDR2: SGHRS and YFSETQ. Trimming removed 0 bases from V and 0 bases from J, with 7 bases in between. The data derive from a study of cytomegalovirus exposure and HLA in healthy donors. Broader study findings: Previous analysis showed most TCR beta V segments were productive about 87% or about 30% of the time.

With 60 Vbeta and 13 Jbeta primers, the PCR was carried out. The data were produced by immunoSEQ multiplex PCR, yet TCRdb's version contains in-frame clones alone and is incomplete. Of under 150,000 clones listed, 81% are singletons. The material sequenced was PBMCs. This TCR was recovered from a man aged 18 to 29 in good health and CMV-seronegative. The chain has TRBV5-1 and TRBJ2-6; TRBD1 might be the D (6 bases). As DNA, the CDR3 is TGCGCCAGCAGCTTGGGACAGGTCTCTGGGGCCAACGTCCTGACTTTC. This codes for CASSLGQVSGANVLTF.